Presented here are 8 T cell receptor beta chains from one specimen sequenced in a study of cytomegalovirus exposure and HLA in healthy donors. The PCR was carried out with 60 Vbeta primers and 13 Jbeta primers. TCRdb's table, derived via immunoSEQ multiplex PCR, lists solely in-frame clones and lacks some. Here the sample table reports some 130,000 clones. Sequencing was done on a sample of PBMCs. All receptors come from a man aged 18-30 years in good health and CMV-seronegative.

Written as DNA, the CDR3 is TGCGCCAGCAGCTTGGCCAGATTGTCTGAAGCTTTCTTT. Its translation: CASSLARLSEAFF. This sequence joins TRBV5-1 and TRBJ1-1, with D uncertain. CDR3 length equals 13 residues. The V gene lost 0 bases and the J gene lost 6 bases, with 9 bases spanning the gap. CDR1 and CDR2 from the germline V gene are SGHRS and YFSETQ.

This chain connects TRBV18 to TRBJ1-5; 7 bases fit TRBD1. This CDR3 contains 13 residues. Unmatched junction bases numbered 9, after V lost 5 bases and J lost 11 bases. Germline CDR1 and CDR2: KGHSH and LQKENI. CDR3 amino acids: CASSNLQGRTQHF. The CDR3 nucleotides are TGTGCCAGCTCAAATTTACAGGGGAGGACCCAGCATTTT. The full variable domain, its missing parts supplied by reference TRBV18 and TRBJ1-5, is NAGVMQNPRHLVRRRGQEARLRCSPMKGHSHVYWYRQLPEEGLKFMVYLQKENIIDESGMPKERFSAEFPKEGPSILRIQQVVRGDSAAYFCASSNLQGRTQHFGDGTRLSIL.

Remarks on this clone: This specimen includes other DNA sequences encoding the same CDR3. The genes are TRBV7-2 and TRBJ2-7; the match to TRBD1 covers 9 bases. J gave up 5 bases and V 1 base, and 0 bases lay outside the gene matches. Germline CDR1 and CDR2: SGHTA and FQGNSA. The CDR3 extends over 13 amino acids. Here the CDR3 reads CASSLGQGDEQYF. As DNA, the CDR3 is TGTGCCAGCAGCTTAGGACAGGGGGACGAGCAGTACTTC.

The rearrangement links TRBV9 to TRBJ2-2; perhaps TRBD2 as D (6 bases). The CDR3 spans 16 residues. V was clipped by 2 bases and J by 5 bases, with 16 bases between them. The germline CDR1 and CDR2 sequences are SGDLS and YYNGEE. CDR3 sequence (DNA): TGTGCCAGCAGCGTGGCGGGGCCAGGCGGAACCGGGGAGCTGTTTTTT. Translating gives CASSVAGPGGTGELFF. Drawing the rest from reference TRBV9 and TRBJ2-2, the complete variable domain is DSGVTQTPKHLITATGQRVTLRCSPRSGDLSVYWYQQSLDQGLQFLIQYYNGEERAKGNILERFSAQQFPDLHSELNLSSLELGDSALYFCASSVAGPGGTGELFFGEGSRLTVL.

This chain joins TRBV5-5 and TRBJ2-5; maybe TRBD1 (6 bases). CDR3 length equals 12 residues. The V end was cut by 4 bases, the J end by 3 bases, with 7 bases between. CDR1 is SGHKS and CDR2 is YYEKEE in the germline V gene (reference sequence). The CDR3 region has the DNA TGTGCCAGCAGCAGGACAGAAGAGACCCAGTACTTC. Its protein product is CASSRTEETQYF.

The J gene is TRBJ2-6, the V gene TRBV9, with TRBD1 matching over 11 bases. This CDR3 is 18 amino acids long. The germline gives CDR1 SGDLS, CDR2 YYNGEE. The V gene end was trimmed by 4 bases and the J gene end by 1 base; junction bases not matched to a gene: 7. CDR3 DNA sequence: TGTGCCAGCAGCCCACGGACAGGGGGCGGATCTGGGGCCAACGTCCTGACTTTC. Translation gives CASSPRTGGGSGANVLTF.

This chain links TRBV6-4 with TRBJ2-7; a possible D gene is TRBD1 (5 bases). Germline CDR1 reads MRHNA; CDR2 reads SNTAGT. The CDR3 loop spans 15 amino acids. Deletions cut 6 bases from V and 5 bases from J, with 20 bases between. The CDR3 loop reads CASREGAVSPDEQYF. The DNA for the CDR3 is TGTGCCAGCAGGGAAGGGGCTGTTTCCCCCGACGAGCAGTACTTC.

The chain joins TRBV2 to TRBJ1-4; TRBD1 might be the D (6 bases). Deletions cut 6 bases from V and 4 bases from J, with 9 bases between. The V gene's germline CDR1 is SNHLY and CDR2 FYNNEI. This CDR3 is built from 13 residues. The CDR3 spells CASRLDSNEKLFF. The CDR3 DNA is TGTGCCAGCAGGCTGGACAGTAATGAAAAACTGTTTTTT.